This TCR beta chain stems from a study of identifying expanded T cells in peripheral blood. Study-wide points: Across healthy donors, higher total template counts meant significantly greater roughly two-week count variance. Over approximately two and four weeks, about 17 and 20 clones changed, versus approximately 1.1 between replicates.

From germline, CDR1 is SGDLS and CDR2 YYNGEE. V was shortened by 0 bases and J by 4 bases, with 10 bases between the two germline ends. The CDR3 extends over 14 amino acids. This clone was recorded only once. Its matching antigen is unknown. During the collection period, no donor immune events like infections were recorded. TCRdb's table, derived via immunoSEQ multiplex PCR, lists solely in-frame clones and lacks some. Of tens of thousands of clones in the sample, around 86% were seen once. The clonotype was recovered from a person aged 18 to 69 in good health. This sequence joins TRBV9 and TRBJ2-5; D gene uncertain. The sequenced sample consisted of blood. DNA of the CDR3: TGTGCCAGCAGCGTAGTTTCTTCGGGAGAGACCCAGTACTTC. Encoded protein: CASSVVSSGETQYF.